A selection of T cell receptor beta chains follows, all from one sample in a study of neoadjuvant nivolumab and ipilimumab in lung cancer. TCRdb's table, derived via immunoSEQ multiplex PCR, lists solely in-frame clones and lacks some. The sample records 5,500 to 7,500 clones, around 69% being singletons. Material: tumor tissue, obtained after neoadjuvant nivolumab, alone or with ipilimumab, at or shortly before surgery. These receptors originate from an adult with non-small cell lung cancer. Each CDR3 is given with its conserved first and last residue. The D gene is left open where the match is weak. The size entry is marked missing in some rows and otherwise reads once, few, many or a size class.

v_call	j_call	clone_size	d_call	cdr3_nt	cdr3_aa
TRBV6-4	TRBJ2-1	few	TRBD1	TGTGCCAGCAGGTACGGGACAGGGGGCATCAATGAGCAGTTCTTC	CASRYGTGGINEQFF
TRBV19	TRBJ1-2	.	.	TGTGCCAGTAGTCCCCCAACAAATGTCGGTGGCTACACCTTC	CASSPPTNVGGYTF
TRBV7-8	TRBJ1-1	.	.	TGTGCCAGCAGCTTAGCGCGTGGGGCCAAAACAGGGGAAGCTTTCTTT	CASSLARGAKTGEAFF
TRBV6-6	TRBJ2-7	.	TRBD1	TGTGCCAGCCGTTCTCGACCGGGACAGCGAACCTACGAGCAGTACTTC	CASRSRPGQRTYEQYF
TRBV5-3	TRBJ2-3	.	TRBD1	TGTGCCAGAAGCGTGAGGACAGGGGCGAGGGCAGATACGCAGTATTTT	CARSVRTGARADTQYF
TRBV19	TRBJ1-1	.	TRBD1	TGTGCCAGTAGGGACAGGGGGAAAGGTGAAGCTTTCTTT	CASRDRGKGEAFF
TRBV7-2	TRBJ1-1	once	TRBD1	TGTGCCAGCAGCCAAGCGACAGGGATGAACACTGAAGCTTTCTTT	CASSQATGMNTEAFF
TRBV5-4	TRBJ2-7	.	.	TGTGCCAGCAGCTCAGGGTTTTCCTACGAGCAGTACTTC	CASSSGFSYEQYF
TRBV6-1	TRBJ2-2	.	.	TGTGCCAGCAGTGAAGTTCAGGGAGTCGGGGAGCTGTTTTTT	CASSEVQGVGELFF
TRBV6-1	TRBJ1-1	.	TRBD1	TGTGCCAGCAGTGGGGACAGGGGGATGAACACTGAAGCTTTCTTT	CASSGDRGMNTEAFF
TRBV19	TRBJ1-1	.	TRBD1	TGTGCCAGTAGTTCCCAGGGGGACACTGAAGCTTTCTTT	CASSSQGDTEAFF
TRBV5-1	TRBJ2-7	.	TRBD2	TGCGCCAGCAGCTTGGCCGGAGGTAGCGGGAGTGTCCACGAGCAGTACTTC	CASSLAGGSGSVHEQYF
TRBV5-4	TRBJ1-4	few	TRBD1	TGTGCCAGCAGTTCCGACAGGGAAGGAGCAAAACTGTTTTTT	CASSSDREGAKLFF
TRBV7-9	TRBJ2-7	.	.	TGTGCCAGCAGCTTTCGTCTAGCCGCCGAGCAGTACTTC	CASSFRLAAEQYF
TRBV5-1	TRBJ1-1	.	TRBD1	TGCGCCAGCAGCTCGACAGGGGAGAACACTGAAGCTTTCTTT	CASSSTGENTEAFF
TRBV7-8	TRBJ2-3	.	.	TGTGCCAGCAGTCGGGACCGCACGGATACGCAGTATTTT	CASSRDRTDTQYF
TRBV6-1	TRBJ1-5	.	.	TGTGCCAGCGAGACAGTATCGAATCAGCCCCAGCATTTT	CASETVSNQPQHF
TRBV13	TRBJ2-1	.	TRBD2	TGTGCCAGCAGCTTCGAAACTAGCGGCCGGCCTTTGCAGTTCTTC	CASSFETSGRPLQFF
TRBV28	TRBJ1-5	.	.	TGTGCCAGCAGTTTACCAGGGGCCCCCAATCAGCCCCAGCATTTT	CASSLPGAPNQPQHF
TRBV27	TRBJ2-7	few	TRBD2	TGTGCCAGCAGTTTCGCACTAGCGGGCCCCTACGAGCAGTACTTC	CASSFALAGPYEQYF
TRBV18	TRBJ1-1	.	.	TGTGCCAGCTCACCACTCAGACAGAACACTGAAGCTTTCTTT	CASSPLRQNTEAFF
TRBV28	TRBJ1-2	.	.	TGTGCCAGCAGTTTACAGACATTTGATTTC	CASSLQTFDF
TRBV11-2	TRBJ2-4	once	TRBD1	TGTGCCAGCAGCTCTGGACAGGGGCAAAACATTCAGTACTTC	CASSSGQGQNIQYF
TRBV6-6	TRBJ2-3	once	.	TGTGCCAGCAGTCAGACTACAACCACAGATACGCAGTATTTT	CASSQTTTTDTQYF
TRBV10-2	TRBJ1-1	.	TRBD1	TGCGCCAGCATGGGGGGACAGCGTGAAGCTTTCTTT	CASMGGQREAFF
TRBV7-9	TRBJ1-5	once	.	TGTGCCAGCAGCTTAGACAGGACAAGCAATCAGCCCCAGCATTTT	CASSLDRTSNQPQHF
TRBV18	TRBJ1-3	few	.	TGTGCCAGCTCACCATTCGAATCTGGAAACACCATATATTTT	CASSPFESGNTIYF
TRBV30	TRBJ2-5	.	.	TGTGCCTGGAAGGGGCCGGAGACCCAGTACTTC	CAWKGPETQYF
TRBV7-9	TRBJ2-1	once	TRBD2	TGTGCCAGCACCACTGGCGGGAGTTGGGTATTGGGGAATGAGCAGTTCTTC	CASTTGGSWVLGNEQFF
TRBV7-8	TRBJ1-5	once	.	TGTGCCAGCAGCTATCTAGACAGAACCGATCAGCCCCAGCATTTT	CASSYLDRTDQPQHF
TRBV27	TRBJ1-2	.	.	TGTGCCAGCAGTTTGGTCGTGGGCCAACTCGATGGCTACACCTTC	CASSLVVGQLDGYTF
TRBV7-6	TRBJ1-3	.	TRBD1	TGTGCCAGCAGCCCGGACAGGACATCTGGAAACACCATATATTTT	CASSPDRTSGNTIYF
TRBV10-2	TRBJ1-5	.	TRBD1	TGCGCCAGCAGGGATTCTCAACAGGGGGCGTGGAATCAGCCCCAGCATTTT	CASRDSQQGAWNQPQHF
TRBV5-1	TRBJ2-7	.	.	TGCGCCAGCAGCATCGGACAAGCCTACGAGCAGTACTTC	CASSIGQAYEQYF
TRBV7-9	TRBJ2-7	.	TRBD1	TGTGCCAGCAGCTCCGGACAGGGACAGGTTGACGAGCAGTACTTC	CASSSGQGQVDEQYF
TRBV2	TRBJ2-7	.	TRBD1	TGTGCCAGCGGCCGGGGACAGGACTACGAGCAGTACTTC	CASGRGQDYEQYF
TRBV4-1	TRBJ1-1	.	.	TGCGCCAGCAGCCAATTTACTGAAGCTTTCTTT	CASSQFTEAFF
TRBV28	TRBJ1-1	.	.	TGTGCCAGCAGTTCCGGGACTAAGGACACTGAAGCTTTCTTT	CASSSGTKDTEAFF
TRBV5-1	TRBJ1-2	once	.	TGCGCCAGCAGCTTGAGGGTTTCCGTGGATGGCTACACCTTC	CASSLRVSVDGYTF
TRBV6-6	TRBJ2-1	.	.	TGTGCCAGCAGTCCCAGACCCCACAATGAGCAGTTCTTC	CASSPRPHNEQFF
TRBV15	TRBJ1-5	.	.	TGTGCCACCACCTACGCGCCTTTATTGGGGGCCCCAGGCAATCAGCCCCAGCATTTT	CATTYAPLLGAPGNQPQHF
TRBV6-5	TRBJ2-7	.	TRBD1	TGTGCCAGCAGCCCTCCCCCGGACAGGGGGGGCGAGCAGTACTTC	CASSPPPDRGGEQYF
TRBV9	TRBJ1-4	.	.	TGTGCCAGCAGCGAGGCAGAAGGGGGTTATGAAAAACTGTTTTTT	CASSEAEGGYEKLFF